One and the same sample provided the 23 T cell receptor beta chains below, sequenced in a study of human T cells and chemical hapten exposure. Time point in this sample: patch test 1, 2 weeks after DPC sensitization. Described treatment: therapeutic diphenylcyclopropenone sensitization with weekly scalp DPC. Using its own MiXCR run on the RACE reads, TCRdb lists one record per CDR3 protein. This table has under 130,000 distinct CDR3 sequences, 11% appearing once. Material: whole blood, obtained in connection with sensitization to the hapten diphenylcyclopropenone (DPC). All receptors come from a middle-aged woman with alopecia areata. Some clones in this sample may be carry-over from other donors' samples.

This clonotype has ten or more counts. J is TRBJ2-7 and V is TRBV12-3 or TRBV12-4; D perhaps matches TRBD1 (6 bases). V lost 3 bases and J lost 1, with 10 bases in between. This CDR3 is 14 amino acids long. CDR3 in DNA: TGTGCCAGCAGTTTCCGGGACACGTCCTACGAGCAGTACTTC. As protein: CASSFRDTSYEQYF.

The rearrangement links TRBV19 to TRBJ1-5; no clear D gene. Looked up from germline, CDR1 is LNHDA and CDR2 is SQIVND (reference sequence). Trimming removed 8 bases at V and 4 bases at J, with 12 bases between. This CDR3 is built from 13 residues. Here the CDR3 reads CASCRRLNQPQHF. The CDR3 DNA reads TGTGCCAGTTGTCGGAGGTTGAATCAGCCCCAGCATTTT.

The CDR3 sequence is CASSQDWGGLTDTQYF. The CDR3 DNA sequence: TGCGCCAGCAGCCAAGATTGGGGGGGGCTCACAGATACGCAGTATTTT. The chain carries TRBV4-3 and TRBJ2-3, with D possibly TRBD2 on 7 matching bases. Trimming shortened V by 0 bases and J by 2 bases, and 12 bases separated the two germline ends. The CDR3 has 16 amino acids. Germline CDR1 is LGHNA and CDR2 is YSLEER.

This clonotype was picked up many times. The chain uses TRBV5-4 and TRBJ1-1; D is uncertain. This CDR3 is 12 amino acids long. CDR1 SGHNT and CDR2 YYREEE come from the germline V gene (reference sequence). Trimming stripped 2 bases from V and 6 bases from J, with 8 bases between. CDR3 amino acids: CASSLTPAEAFF. CDR3 nucleotides: TGTGCCAGCAGCTTAACCCCCGCTGAAGCTTTCTTT.

This chain links TRBV7-2 with TRBJ2-1; 9 bases align to TRBD1. Germline V gene data show CDR1 as SGHTA and CDR2 as FQGNSA. CDR3 length: 15 amino acids. J lost 1 base, V lost 4 bases, and 2 bases had no gene match. The CDR3: CASSSDRGSYNEQFF. The CDR3 nucleotides are TGTGCCAGCAGCTCGGACAGGGGATCCTACAATGAGCAGTTCTTC.

This chain links TRBV3-1 with TRBJ2-1; 9 bases map to TRBD2. Germline assignment: CDR1 LGHDT and CDR2 YNNKEL (reference sequence). The CDR3 runs 18 residues. V shed 6 bases and J 8 bases; nucleotides not matched to a gene: 20. CDR3 bases: TGTGCCAGCAGTCGCAGAAGATTAGCGGGAGTGTCTATCGATGAGCAGTTCTTC. This sequence encodes CASSRRRLAGVSIDEQFF.

The sample holds many counts of this clonotype. This chain joins TRBV28 and TRBJ2-1; perhaps TRBD1 as D (6 bases). The CDR3 runs to 15 residues. The ends were cut back, 11 bases at V and 3 bases at J, with 20 bases in the middle. CDR1 and CDR2 (germline): MDHEN, SYDVKM. DNA of the CDR3: TGTGCCCTGGGAGAGGCTAGGGGGATCTACAATGAGCAGTTCTTC. Protein product: CALGEARGIYNEQFF. Full variable domain (rest looked up from reference TRBV28 and TRBJ2-1): DVKVTQSSRYLVKRTGEKVFLECVQDMDHENMFWYRQDPGLGLRLIYFSYDVKMKEKGDIPEGYSVSREKKERFSLILESASTNQTSMYLCALGEARGIYNEQFFGPGTRLTVL.

This clonotype was counted many times. The rearrangement uses TRBV29-1 and TRBJ2-6; no clear D. V was trimmed by 4 bases and J by 0 bases, leaving 10 bases between them. This CDR3 contains 15 residues. The V gene's germline CDR1 is SQVTM and CDR2 ANQGSEA. The CDR3 spells CSVAIRDSGANVLTF. The CDR3 DNA is TGCAGCGTTGCTATCCGCGACTCTGGGGCCAACGTCCTGACTTTC.

This clonotype was detected only a few times. The V call is TRBV6-5, the J call TRBJ2-5, with D possibly matching TRBD2 (5 bases). V gave up 5 bases and J gave up 2 bases, with 18 bases separating them. Germline-derived CDR1 and CDR2 are MNHEY and SVGAGI. CDR3 length: 16 amino acids. The CDR3 DNA follows: TGTGCCAGCAGTGCCTTAGGACGAGGGCTTCAAGAGACCCAGTACTTC. Encoded protein: CASSALGRGLQETQYF.

This clonotype was detected a few times. The chain is built from TRBV11-3 and TRBJ2-2; D not resolved. Germline CDR1 SGHNT, CDR2 YENEEA. V lost 1 base and J 4 bases, leaving 10 bases between the germline ends. The CDR3 covers 15 residues. The CDR3 DNA is TGTGCCAGCAGCTTAGGTATAACTCCCACCGGGGAGCTGTTTTTT. Protein sequence: CASSLGITPTGELFF.

This clonotype was seen at least ten times. The V gene is TRBV6-2 or TRBV6-3, the J gene TRBJ2-7; D is perhaps TRBD1 or TRBD2 (5 bases each). The CDR3 runs 14 residues. Germline CDR1 MNHEY, CDR2 SVGEGT. V was clipped by 7 bases and J by 6 bases, with 19 bases between them. CDR3 sequence: CASTLGTLGGEQYF. The CDR3, as DNA: TGTGCCAGCACACTCGGGACGCTTGGAGGCGAGCAGTACTTC.

This chain connects TRBV20-1 to TRBJ2-3; 10 positions match TRBD1. V was pared by 3 bases and J by 5 bases, with 8 bases of the junction left unmatched. The CDR3 extends over 15 amino acids. Germline values: CDR1 DFQATT, CDR2 SNEGSKA (reference sequence). The CDR3 DNA sequence: TGCAGTGCTAGTAGGGACAGGGGATTTTTAGATACGCAGTATTTT. Residues: CSASRDRGFLDTQYF.

This clonotype has at least ten counts. The chain joins TRBV6-2 or TRBV6-3 to TRBJ1-1; D perhaps matches TRBD1 (5 bases). This CDR3 comprises 14 residues. CDR1 and CDR2 (germline): MNHEY, SVGEGT. Trimming cost V 5 bases and J 6 bases, with 16 bases left between them. The CDR3 is CASSPGGKVAEAFF. The CDR3, as DNA: TGTGCCAGCAGTCCGGGGGGGAAGGTCGCTGAAGCTTTCTTT.

The sample holds a few counts of this clonotype. The chain employs TRBV20-1 and TRBJ2-5; tentatively, D is TRBD1 (6 bases). This CDR3 has 16 residues. Deletions cut 0 bases from V and 0 bases from J, with 14 bases between. Germline values: CDR1 DFQATT, CDR2 SNEGSKA (reference sequence). CDR3 region: CSARDLTGMYQETQYF. Here the CDR3 DNA reads TGCAGTGCTAGAGATTTAACAGGGATGTACCAAGAGACCCAGTACTTC.

This clonotype was recorded many times. The chain carries TRBV11-2 and TRBJ1-1; TRBD1 is a possible D gene (5 bases). The CDR3 covers 14 residues. Trimming took 5 bases from V and 6 from J, leaving 16 bases between them. Germline CDR1 SGHAT, CDR2 FQNNGV. CDR3 sequence: CASSPTSRGPEAFF. The CDR3 DNA is TGTGCCAGCAGCCCCACGTCTCGGGGACCTGAAGCTTTCTTT. The variable domain in full, with the rest retrieved from reference TRBV11-2 and TRBJ1-1, is EAGVAQSPRYKIIEKRQSVAFWCNPISGHATLYWYQQILGQGPKLLIQFQNNGVVDDSQLPKDRFSAERLKGVDSTLKIQPAKLEDSAVYLCASSPTSRGPEAFFGQGTRLTVV.

This clonotype was seen ten or more times. The chain links TRBV28 to TRBJ2-2, with D possibly TRBD1 on 7 matching bases. V was cut by 6 bases and J by 4 bases, with 12 bases left in between. The germline V gene encodes CDR1 MDHEN and CDR2 SYDVKM. CDR3 length: 14 amino acids. CDR3 sequence reads: CASRGGQITGELFF. CDR3 in DNA: TGTGCCAGCAGGGGGGGACAGATCACCGGGGAGCTGTTTTTT.

This clonotype was recorded at least ten times. J is TRBJ1-2 and V is TRBV7-9; 7 bases map to TRBD1. The CDR3 spans 16 residues. V lost 1 base, J lost 5 bases, and 10 bases stayed unmatched. Germline loops: CDR1 SEHNR, CDR2 FQNEAQ (reference sequence). DNA for the CDR3: TGTGCCAGCAGCTTAGAGACGACAGGGAGGCGATATGGCTACACCTTC. It encodes CASSLETTGRRYGYTF.

This clonotype showed up many times. CDR3 protein: CASSRGQAGEAFF. For the CDR3, the DNA is TGTGCCAGCAGCCGTGGACAGGCCGGTGAAGCTTTCTTT. The chain uses TRBV7-8 and TRBJ1-1, with 7 bases matching TRBD1. V was clipped by 5 bases and J by 7 bases; unmatched bases: 7. CDR3 length: 13 amino acids. The germline V gene encodes CDR1 SGHVS and CDR2 FQNEAQ.

The chain employs TRBV27 and TRBJ2-3; D unresolved. Germline V CDR1 and CDR2: MNHEY, SMNVEV (reference sequence). CDR3 length equals 13 residues. The V gene lost 6 bases and the J gene lost 1 base, with 8 bases spanning the gap. CDR3 sequence: CASSPRGTDTQYF. The CDR3 bases are TGTGCCAGCAGCCCCCGGGGCACAGATACGCAGTATTTT.

The chain joins TRBV6-2 or TRBV6-3 to TRBJ2-1; D might be TRBD2 (6 bases). With 6 bases removed from V and 2 bases from J, the gap between germline ends came to 14 bases. CDR1 MNHEY and CDR2 SVGEGT come from the germline V gene. The CDR3 is 15 residues long. The CDR3 DNA reads as TGTGCCAGCAGATGGGACTTATTACCCTACAATGAGCAGTTCTTC. Its translation: CASRWDLLPYNEQFF.

Many counts were recorded for this clonotype. V usage is TRBV6-4 and J usage is TRBJ2-3; TRBD2 aligns across 13 bases. Germline-derived CDR1 and CDR2 are MRHNA and SNTAGT. Germline trimming cut 3 bases from V and 2 bases from J; bases unmatched to any gene: 5. The length of the CDR3 is 17 residues. In DNA form, the CDR3 reads TGTGCCAGCAGTGAAACTAGCGGGGGGGGATACACAGATACGCAGTATTTT. This codes for CASSETSGGGYTDTQYF.

This clonotype was detected a few times. This rearrangement joins TRBV2 to TRBJ2-4, with D possibly TRBD2 on 6 matching bases. Germline assignment: CDR1 SNHLY and CDR2 FYNNEI. The CDR3 contains 17 residues. V was shortened by 2 bases and J by 1 base, with 15 bases between the two germline ends. DNA of the CDR3: TGTGCCAGCAGTGAACGAGGCGGGGTGAGGGCCAAAAACATTCAGTACTTC. It yields the protein CASSERGGVRAKNIQYF.

This clonotype was seen more than once but under ten times. The rearrangement links TRBV7-8 to TRBJ2-3; D is tentatively TRBD1 or TRBD2 (6 bases each). Germline loops: CDR1 SGHVS, CDR2 FQNEAQ. The CDR3 length is 16 residues. Trimming cost V 5 bases and J 1 base, with 16 bases left between them. In nucleotides, the CDR3 is TGTGCCAGCAGCCCAACAGGGAGGTTGGGCACAGATACGCAGTATTTT. Protein sequence: CASSPTGRLGTDTQYF. The entire variable domain, with the rest obtained from reference TRBV7-8 and TRBJ2-3, is as follows: GAGVSQSPRYKVAKRGQDVALRCDPISGHVSLFWYQQALGQGPEFLTYFQNEAQLDKSGLPSDRFFAERPEGSVSTLKIQRTQQEDSAVYLCASSPTGRLGTDTQYFGPGTRLTVL.